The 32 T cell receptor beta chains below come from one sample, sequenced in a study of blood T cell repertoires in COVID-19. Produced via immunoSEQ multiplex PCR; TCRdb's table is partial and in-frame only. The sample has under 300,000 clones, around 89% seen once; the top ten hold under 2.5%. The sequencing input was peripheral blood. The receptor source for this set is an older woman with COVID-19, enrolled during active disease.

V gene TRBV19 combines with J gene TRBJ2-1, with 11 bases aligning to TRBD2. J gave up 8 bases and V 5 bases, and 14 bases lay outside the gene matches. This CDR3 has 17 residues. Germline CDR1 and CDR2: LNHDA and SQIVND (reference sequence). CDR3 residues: CASSRLFSGGARYEQFF. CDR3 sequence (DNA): TGTGCCAGTAGTCGACTGTTTAGCGGGGGGGCCCGGTATGAGCAGTTCTTC.

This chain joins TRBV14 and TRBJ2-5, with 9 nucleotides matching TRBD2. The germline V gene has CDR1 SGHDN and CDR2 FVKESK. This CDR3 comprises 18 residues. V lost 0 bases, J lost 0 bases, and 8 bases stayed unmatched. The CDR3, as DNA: TGTGCCAGCAGCCAAGAGGGACTAGCAGAACTGTACCAAGAGACCCAGTACTTC. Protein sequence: CASSQEGLAELYQETQYF.

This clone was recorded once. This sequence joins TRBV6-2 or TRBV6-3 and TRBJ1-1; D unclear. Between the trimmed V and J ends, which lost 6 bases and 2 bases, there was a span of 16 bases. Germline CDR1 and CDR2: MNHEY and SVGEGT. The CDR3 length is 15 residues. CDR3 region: CASSLRQTLNTEAFF. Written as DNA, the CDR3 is TGTGCCAGCAGCCTCCGACAAACTCTAAACACTGAAGCTTTCTTT.

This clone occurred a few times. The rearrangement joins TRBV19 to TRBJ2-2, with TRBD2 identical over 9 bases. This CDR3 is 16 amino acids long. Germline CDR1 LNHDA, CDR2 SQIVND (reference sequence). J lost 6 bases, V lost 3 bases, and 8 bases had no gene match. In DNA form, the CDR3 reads TGTGCCAGTAGTATTATCCTAGCGGGGTCTGCCGGGGAGCTGTTTTTT. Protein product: CASSIILAGSAGELFF.

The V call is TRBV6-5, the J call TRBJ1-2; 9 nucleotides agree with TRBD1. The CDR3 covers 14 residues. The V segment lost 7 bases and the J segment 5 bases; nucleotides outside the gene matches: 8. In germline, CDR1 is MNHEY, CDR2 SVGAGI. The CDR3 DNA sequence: TGTGCCAGCACCCTGGACAGGGGTGAGTATGGCTACACCTTC. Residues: CASTLDRGEYGYTF.

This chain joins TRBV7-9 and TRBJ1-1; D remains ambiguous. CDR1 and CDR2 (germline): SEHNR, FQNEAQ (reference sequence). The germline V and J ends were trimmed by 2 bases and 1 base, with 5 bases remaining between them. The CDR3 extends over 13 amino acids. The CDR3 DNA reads TGTGCCAGCAGCTTATACGGGAACACTGAAGCTTTCTTT. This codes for CASSLYGNTEAFF.

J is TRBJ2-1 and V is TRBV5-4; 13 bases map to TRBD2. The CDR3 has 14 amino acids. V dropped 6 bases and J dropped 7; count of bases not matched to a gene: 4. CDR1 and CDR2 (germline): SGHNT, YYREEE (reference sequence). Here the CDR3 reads CASTEGLAGNEQFF. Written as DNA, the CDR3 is TGTGCCAGCACCGAGGGACTAGCGGGAAATGAGCAGTTCTTC.

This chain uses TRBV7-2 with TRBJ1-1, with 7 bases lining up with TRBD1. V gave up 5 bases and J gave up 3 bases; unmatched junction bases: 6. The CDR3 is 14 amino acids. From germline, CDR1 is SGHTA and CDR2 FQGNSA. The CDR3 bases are TGTGCCAGCAGCCCGTCGACAGGGCACACTGAAGCTTTCTTT. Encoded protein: CASSPSTGHTEAFF.

CDR3: CATQDSLSGYTF. The CDR3 DNA reads TGTGCCACTCAAGACAGTCTATCTGGCTACACCTTC. The chain employs TRBV10-3 and TRBJ1-2, with D possibly TRBD1 on 5 matching bases. V was cut by 10 bases and J by 7 bases, with 16 bases left in between. CDR3 length: 12 amino acids. The germline V gene encodes CDR1 ENHRY and CDR2 SYGVKD.

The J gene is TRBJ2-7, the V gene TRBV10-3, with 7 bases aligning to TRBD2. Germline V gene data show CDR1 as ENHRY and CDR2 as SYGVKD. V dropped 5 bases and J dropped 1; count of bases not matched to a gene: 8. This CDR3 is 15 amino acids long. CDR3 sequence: CAISQPWGGSYEQYF. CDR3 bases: TGTGCCATCAGTCAACCTTGGGGGGGTTCCTACGAGCAGTACTTC.

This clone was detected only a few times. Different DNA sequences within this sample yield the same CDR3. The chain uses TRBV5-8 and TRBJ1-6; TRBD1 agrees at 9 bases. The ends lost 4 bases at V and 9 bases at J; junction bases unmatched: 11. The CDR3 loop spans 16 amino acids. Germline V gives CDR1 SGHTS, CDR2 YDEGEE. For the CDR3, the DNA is TGTGCCAGCAGCCCGGCGGGGGGACAGGGCATTTCACCCCTCCACTTT. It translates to CASSPAGGQGISPLHF. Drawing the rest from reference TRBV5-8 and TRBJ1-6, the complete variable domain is EAGVTQSPTHLIKTRGQQATLRCSPISGHTSVYWYQQALGLGLQFLLWYDEGEERNRGNFPPRFSGRQFPNYSSELNVNALELEDSALYLCASSPAGGQGISPLHFGNGTRLTVT.

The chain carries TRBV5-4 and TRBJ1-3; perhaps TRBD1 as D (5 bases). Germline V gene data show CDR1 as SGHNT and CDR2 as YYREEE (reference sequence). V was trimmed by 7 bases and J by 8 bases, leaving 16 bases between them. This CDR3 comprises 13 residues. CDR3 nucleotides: TGTGCCAGCGGGTCACCCGGGGGTGACACCATATATTTT. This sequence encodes CASGSPGGDTIYF.

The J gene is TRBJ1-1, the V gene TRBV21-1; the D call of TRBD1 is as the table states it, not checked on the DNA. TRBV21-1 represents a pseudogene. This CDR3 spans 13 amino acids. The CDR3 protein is CASGPYRNTEAFF. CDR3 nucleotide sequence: TGTGCCAGCGGCCCGTACAGGAACACTGAAGCTTTCTTT.

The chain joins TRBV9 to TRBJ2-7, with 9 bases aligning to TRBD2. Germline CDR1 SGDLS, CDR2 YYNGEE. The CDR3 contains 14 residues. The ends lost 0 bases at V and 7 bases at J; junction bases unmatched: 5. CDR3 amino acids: CASSVAAGGREQYF. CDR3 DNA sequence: TGTGCCAGCAGCGTAGCAGCGGGGGGACGTGAGCAGTACTTC.

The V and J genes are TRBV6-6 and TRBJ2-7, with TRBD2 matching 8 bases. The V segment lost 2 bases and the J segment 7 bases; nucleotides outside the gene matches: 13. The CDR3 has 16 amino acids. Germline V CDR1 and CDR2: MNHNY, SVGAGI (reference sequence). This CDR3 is CASSYGSGGPRREQYF. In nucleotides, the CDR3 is TGTGCCAGCAGTTACGGGAGCGGGGGCCCCAGGAGGGAGCAGTACTTC.

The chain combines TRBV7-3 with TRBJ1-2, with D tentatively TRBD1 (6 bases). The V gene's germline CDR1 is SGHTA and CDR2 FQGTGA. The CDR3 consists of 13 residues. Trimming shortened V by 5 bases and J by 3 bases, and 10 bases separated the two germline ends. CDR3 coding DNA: TGTGCCAGCAGCAGTTCAGGGGACTATGGCTACACCTTC. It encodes CASSSSGDYGYTF.

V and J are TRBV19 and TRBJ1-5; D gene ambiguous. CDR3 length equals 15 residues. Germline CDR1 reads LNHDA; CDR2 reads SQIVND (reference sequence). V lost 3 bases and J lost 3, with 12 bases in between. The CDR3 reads CASSIPGKDNQPQHF. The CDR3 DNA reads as TGTGCCAGTAGTATCCCGGGGAAAGACAATCAGCCCCAGCATTTT. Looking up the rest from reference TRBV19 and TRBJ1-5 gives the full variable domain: DGGITQSPKYLFRKEGQNVTLSCEQNLNHDAMYWYRQDPGQGLRLIYYSQIVNDFQKGDIAEGYSVSREKKESFPLTVTSAQKNPTAFYLCASSIPGKDNQPQHFGDGTRLSIL.

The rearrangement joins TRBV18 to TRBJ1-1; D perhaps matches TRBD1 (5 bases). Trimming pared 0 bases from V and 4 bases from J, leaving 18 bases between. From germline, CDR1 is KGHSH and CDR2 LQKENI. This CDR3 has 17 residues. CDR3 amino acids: CASSPPKGRQKSTEAFF. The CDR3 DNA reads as TGTGCCAGCTCACCACCTAAGGGGAGGCAGAAAAGCACTGAAGCTTTCTTT.

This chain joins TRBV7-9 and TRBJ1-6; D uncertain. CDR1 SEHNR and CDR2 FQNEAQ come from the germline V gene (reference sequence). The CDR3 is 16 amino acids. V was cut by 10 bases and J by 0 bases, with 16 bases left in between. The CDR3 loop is CATRGGSSSYNSPLHF. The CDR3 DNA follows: TGTGCCACGCGAGGCGGGTCGAGCTCCTATAATTCACCCCTCCACTTT. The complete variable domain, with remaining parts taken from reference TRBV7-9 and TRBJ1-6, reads DTGVSQNPRHKITKRGQNVTFRCDPISEHNRLYWYRQTLGQGPEFLTYFQNEAQLEKSRLLSDRFSAERPKGSFSTLEIQRTEQGDSAMYLCATRGGSSSYNSPLHFGNGTRLTVT.

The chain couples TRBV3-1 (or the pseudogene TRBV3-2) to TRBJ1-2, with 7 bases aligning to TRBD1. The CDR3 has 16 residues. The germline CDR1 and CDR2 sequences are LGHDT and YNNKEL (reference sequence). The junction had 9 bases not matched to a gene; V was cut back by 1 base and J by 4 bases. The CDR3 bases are TGTGCCAGCAGCCAAGGTGGGACAGACTCGCTCTATGGCTACACCTTC. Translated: CASSQGGTDSLYGYTF.

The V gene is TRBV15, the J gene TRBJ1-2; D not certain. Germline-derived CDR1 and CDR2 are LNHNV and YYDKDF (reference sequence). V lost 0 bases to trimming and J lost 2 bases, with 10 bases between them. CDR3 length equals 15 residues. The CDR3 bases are TGTGCCACCAGCAGAGATCGTTCTCAGAACTATGGCTACACCTTC. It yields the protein CATSRDRSQNYGYTF.

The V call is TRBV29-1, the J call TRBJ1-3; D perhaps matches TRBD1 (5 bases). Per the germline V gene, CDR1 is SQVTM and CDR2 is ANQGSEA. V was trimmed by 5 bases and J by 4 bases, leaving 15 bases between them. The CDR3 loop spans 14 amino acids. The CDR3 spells CSVLIGTPGNTIYF. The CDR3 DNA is TGCAGCGTTCTAATCGGGACTCCGGGAAACACCATATATTTT.

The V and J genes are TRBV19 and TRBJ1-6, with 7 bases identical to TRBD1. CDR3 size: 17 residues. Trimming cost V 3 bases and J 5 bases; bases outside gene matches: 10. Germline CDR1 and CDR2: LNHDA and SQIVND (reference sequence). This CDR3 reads CASSIFQRQGDNSPLHF. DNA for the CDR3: TGTGCCAGTAGTATCTTCCAGCGACAGGGAGATAATTCACCCCTCCACTTT.

The CDR3 DNA reads TGTGCCAGCGTAAATCACCGGGACAGCCCAAATTCACCCCTCCACTTT. Translation: CASVNHRDSPNSPLHF. The chain joins TRBV25-1 to TRBJ1-6, with 7 bases matching TRBD1. This CDR3 has 16 amino acids. CDR1 and CDR2 from the germline V gene are MGHDK and SYGVNS. The ends lost 8 bases at V and 7 bases at J; junction bases unmatched: 14.

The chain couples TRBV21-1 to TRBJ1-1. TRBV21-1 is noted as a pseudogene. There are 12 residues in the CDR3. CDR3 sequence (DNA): TGTGCCAGCAGCAAAGGCCCGGTTGAAGCTTTCTTT. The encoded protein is CASSKGPVEAFF.

CDR3: CASSRATSGVAGELFF. CDR3 nucleotide sequence: TGTGCCAGTAGTAGGGCGACTAGCGGGGTGGCAGGGGAGCTGTTTTTT. The rearrangement joins TRBV19 to TRBJ2-2, with 11 bases that match TRBD2. With 4 bases clipped from V and 8 bases from J, the junction kept 9 bases outside the gene matches. The CDR3 consists of 16 residues. Germline CDR1 is LNHDA and CDR2 is SQIVND (reference sequence).

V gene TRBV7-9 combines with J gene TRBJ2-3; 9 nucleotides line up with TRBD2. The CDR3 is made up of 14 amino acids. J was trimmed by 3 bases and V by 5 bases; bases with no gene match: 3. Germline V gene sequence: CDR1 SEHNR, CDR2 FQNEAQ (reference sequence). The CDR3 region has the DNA TGTGCCAGCAGCGCGGGGGGGGTAACAGATACGCAGTATTTT. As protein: CASSAGGVTDTQYF.

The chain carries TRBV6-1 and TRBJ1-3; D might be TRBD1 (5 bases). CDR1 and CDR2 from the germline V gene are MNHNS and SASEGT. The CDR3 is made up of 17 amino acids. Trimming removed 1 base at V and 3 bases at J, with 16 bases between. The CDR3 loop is CASSEGRWIGVGNTIYF. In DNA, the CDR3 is TGTGCCAGCAGTGAAGGTCGGTGGATAGGGGTTGGAAACACCATATATTTT.

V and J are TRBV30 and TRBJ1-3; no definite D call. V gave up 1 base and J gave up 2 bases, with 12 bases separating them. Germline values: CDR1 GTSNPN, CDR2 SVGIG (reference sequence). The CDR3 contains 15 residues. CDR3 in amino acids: CAWSGAANTGNTIYF. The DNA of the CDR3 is TGTGCCTGGAGTGGGGCTGCCAATACTGGAAACACCATATATTTT.

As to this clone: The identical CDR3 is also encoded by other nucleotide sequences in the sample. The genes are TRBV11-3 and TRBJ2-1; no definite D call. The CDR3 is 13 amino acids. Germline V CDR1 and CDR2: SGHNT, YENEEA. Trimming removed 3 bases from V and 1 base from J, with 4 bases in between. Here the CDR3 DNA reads TGTGCCAGCAGCTTGAGTTCCTACAATGAGCAGTTCTTC. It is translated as CASSLSSYNEQFF. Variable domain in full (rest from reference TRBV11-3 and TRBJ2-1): EAGVVQSPRYKIIEKKQPVAFWCNPISGHNTLYWYLQNLGQGPELLIRYENEEAVDDSQLPKDRFSAERLKGVDSTLKIQPAELGDSAVYLCASSLSSYNEQFFGPGTRLTVL.

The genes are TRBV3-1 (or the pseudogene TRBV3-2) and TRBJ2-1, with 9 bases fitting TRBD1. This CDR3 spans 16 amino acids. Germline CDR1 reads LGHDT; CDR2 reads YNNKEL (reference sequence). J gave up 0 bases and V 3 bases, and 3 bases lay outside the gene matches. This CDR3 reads CASSHDRGNSYNEQFF. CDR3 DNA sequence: TGTGCCAGCAGCCACGACAGGGGGAACTCCTACAATGAGCAGTTCTTC.

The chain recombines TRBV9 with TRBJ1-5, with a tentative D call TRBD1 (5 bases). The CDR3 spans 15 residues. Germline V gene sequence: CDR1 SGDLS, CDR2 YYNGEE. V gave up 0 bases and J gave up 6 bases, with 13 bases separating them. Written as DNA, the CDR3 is TGTGCCAGCAGCGTAGGGTGGGGGGGAAGTCAGCCCCAGCATTTT. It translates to CASSVGWGGSQPQHF.